These 21 T cell receptor beta chains came from one sample sequenced in a study of Tregs in tolerant kidney transplant recipients (dated by TCRdb to between 2018 and 2021). Library prep was done by the immunoSEQ multiplex PCR assay. What TCRdb holds here is the immuneACCESS table cut down to in-frame rearrangements. Part of the clones is not present; checked against another copy, under half of the missing clones reflect an unresolved V gene, and the others are unexplained. For this sample the table gives roughly 1,700 clones, of which roughly 52% were detected only once. About 22% of the sample rests with the top ten. For these receptors, no antigen is known. Sequencing was carried out using Tregs from blood cultured with allogeneic cells. The origin of the receptors is a human donor in good health.

The CDR3 nucleotides read TGTGCCAGCAGTTACTCGGCTCGGGACAGGGATAAACCTTTCTTT. Encoded protein: CASSYSARDRDKPFF. This sequence joins TRBV6-6 and TRBJ1-1, with 9 nucleotides matching TRBD1. Germline CDR1 MNHNY, CDR2 SVGAGI (reference sequence). The CDR3 is 15 residues long. V lost 0 bases to trimming and J lost 12 bases; unmatched junction nucleotides: 11.

This clone was detected only a few times. The genes are TRBV2 and TRBJ2-5; 9 positions agree with TRBD2. CDR1 SNHLY and CDR2 FYNNEI come from the germline V gene. There are 15 residues in the CDR3. Unmatched junction bases numbered 3, after V lost 3 bases and J lost 1 base. The CDR3 DNA sequence: TGTGCCAGCAGTGATCAACTAGCGGGCCAAGAGACCCAGTACTTC. This gives the protein CASSDQLAGQETQYF. The full variable domain, completed using reference TRBV2 and TRBJ2-5, is EPEVTQTPSHQVTQMGQEVILRCVPISNHLYFYWYRQILGQKVEFLVSFYNNEISEKSEIFDDQFSVERPDGSNFTLKIRSTKLEDSAMYFCASSDQLAGQETQYFGPGTRLLVL.

This clone is medium-sized (0.01 to 0.1%) within its sample. This chain uses TRBV5-4 with TRBJ1-3; possibly TRBD1 for D (6 bases). CDR1 is SGHNT, CDR2 YYREEE, per germline (reference sequence). The CDR3 runs to 13 residues. The V and J ends lost 1 base and 4 bases respectively, with 6 bases between them. The CDR3 DNA is TGTGCCAGCAGCTTGACAGGGGGAAACACCATATATTTT. It translates to CASSLTGGNTIYF. Looking up the rest from reference TRBV5-4 and TRBJ1-3 gives the full variable domain: ETGVTQSPTHLIKTRGQQVTLRCSSQSGHNTVSWYQQALGQGPQFIFQYYREEENGRGNFPPRFSGLQFPNYSSELNVNALELDDSALYLCASSLTGGNTIYFGEGSWLTVV.

This clone was detected a few times. The chain employs TRBV6-5 and TRBJ2-5; no clear D gene. V shed 2 bases and J shed 5 bases, with 12 bases lying between them. The germline V gene encodes CDR1 MNHEY and CDR2 SVGAGI. The CDR3 length is 14 residues. The CDR3 loop is CASSYDYTPETQYF. In DNA, the CDR3 is TGTGCCAGCAGTTACGATTATACCCCCGAGACCCAGTACTTC.

This chain connects TRBV6-5 to TRBJ1-6; no clear D. Germline V CDR1 and CDR2: MNHEY, SVGAGI. The CDR3 totals 15 residues. Trimming left V 4 bases short and J 6 bases short, with 13 bases between. CDR3 bases: TGTGCCAGCAGTTCAAATGGCGACCTTAATTCACCCCTCCACTTT. Translation: CASSSNGDLNSPLHF.

This clone occurred once. This chain joins TRBV7-6 and TRBJ1-3; D gene uncertain. CDR3 length equals 14 residues. The V gene lost 1 base and the J gene lost 5 bases, with 9 bases spanning the gap. Germline CDR1 reads SGHVS; CDR2 reads FNYEAQ. CDR3 nucleotide sequence: TGTGCCAGCAGCTTAGGACAATTCCGAAACACCATATATTTT. It is translated as CASSLGQFRNTIYF.

This clone has just one count. The chain joins TRBV15 to TRBJ2-7; D is uncertain. The V end lost 4 bases, the J end lost 1 base, and 5 bases lay between the germline ends. CDR1 and CDR2 (germline): LNHNV, YYDKDF (reference sequence). The CDR3 loop spans 12 amino acids. CDR3 sequence: CATSTGSYEQYF. CDR3 DNA: TGTGCCACCAGCACCGGATCCTACGAGCAGTACTTC.

This clone was observed a handful of times. This chain uses TRBV5-1 with TRBJ2-1; D not certain. There are 13 residues in the CDR3. V lost 2 bases and J lost 5, with 8 bases in between. Germline values: CDR1 SGHRS, CDR2 YFSETQ. The CDR3 sequence is CASSLYVDNEQFF. CDR3 DNA sequence: TGCGCCAGCAGCTTATATGTGGACAATGAGCAGTTCTTC.

This clone was detected only a few times. This chain uses TRBV5-4 with TRBJ1-2; D is uncertain. This CDR3 has 15 amino acids. CDR1 is SGHNT and CDR2 is YYREEE in the germline V gene (reference sequence). Trimming took 5 bases from V and 8 from J, leaving 22 bases between them. The CDR3 sequence is CASSPRTRTLGGYTF. The CDR3 DNA follows: TGTGCCAGCAGTCCTCGGACGAGAACTCTGGGGGGCTACACCTTC.

The rearrangement joins TRBV9 to TRBJ1-3; D remains unclear. V was shortened by 0 bases and J by 4 bases, with 14 bases between the two germline ends. The V gene's germline CDR1 is SGDLS and CDR2 YYNGEE. CDR3 length equals 16 residues. CDR3 sequence (DNA): TGTGCCAGCAGCGTAGAGGCAGGATTCTTCGGAAACACCATATATTTT. It codes for CASSVEAGFFGNTIYF.

This chain connects TRBV6-5 to TRBJ2-7; D gene uncertain. Per germline, CDR1 MNHEY and CDR2 SVGAGI. V lost 7 bases and J 2 bases, leaving 9 bases between the germline ends. There are 12 residues in the CDR3. The CDR3 DNA reads TGTGCCAGCAAGTCCAAACCCTACGAGCAGTACTTC. Its translation: CASKSKPYEQYF.

The rearrangement uses TRBV7-2 and TRBJ2-3; 7 nucleotides line up with TRBD2. The trim removed 3 bases at V and 4 bases at J, leaving 4 bases unmatched. Germline CDR1 and CDR2: SGHTA and FQGNSA. CDR3 length: 14 residues. The CDR3: CASSFGGGADTQYF. The CDR3 DNA is TGTGCCAGCAGCTTTGGGGGAGGGGCAGATACGCAGTATTTT.

The chain couples TRBV9 to TRBJ2-2; D may be TRBD2 (7 bases). This CDR3 spans 16 amino acids. Germline V CDR1 and CDR2: SGDLS, YYNGEE. Trimming took off 4 bases at V and 5 bases at J, with 18 bases between the two ends. The CDR3: CASSSGLRGGTGELFF. As DNA, the CDR3 is TGTGCCAGCAGCTCTGGGCTAAGGGGGGGTACCGGGGAGCTGTTTTTT. The variable domain in full, with the rest retrieved from reference TRBV9 and TRBJ2-2, is DSGVTQTPKHLITATGQRVTLRCSPRSGDLSVYWYQQSLDQGLQFLIQYYNGEERAKGNILERFSAQQFPDLHSELNLSSLELGDSALYFCASSSGLRGGTGELFFGEGSRLTVL.

The chain combines TRBV6-6 with TRBJ2-2, with a tentative D call TRBD1 (6 bases). Germline values: CDR1 MNHNY, CDR2 SVGAGI (reference sequence). The V end was cut by 5 bases, the J end by 5 bases, with 12 bases between. This CDR3 comprises 14 residues. The CDR3 coding sequence is TGTGCCAGCAGTCAGGGGTTGATGACCGGGGAGCTGTTTTTT. It codes for CASSQGLMTGELFF.

This clone has only one observation. This chain uses TRBV11-1 with TRBJ1-1, with TRBD1 as a possible D gene (5 bases). Trimming stripped 3 bases from V and 6 bases from J, with 11 bases between. Germline CDR1 is SGHAT and CDR2 is FQDESV (reference sequence). The CDR3 sequence is 13 residues long. In nucleotides, the CDR3 is TGTGCCAGCAGCTTCCGCAGGGTCCCTGAAGCTTTCTTT. It specifies CASSFRRVPEAFF.

The rearrangement links TRBV6-6 to TRBJ1-2; D may be TRBD1 (5 bases). V was trimmed by 8 bases and J by 3 bases, leaving 13 bases between them. Per germline, CDR1 MNHNY and CDR2 SVGAGI (reference sequence). The CDR3 contains 13 residues. CDR3: CASHRGPDYGYTF. The CDR3 DNA reads TGTGCCAGCCATAGGGGCCCTGACTATGGCTACACCTTC.

This clone is termed large. The J gene is TRBJ1-2, the V gene TRBV5-1, with 9 nucleotides matching TRBD1. The V gene end was trimmed by 4 bases and the J gene end by 6 bases; junction bases not matched to a gene: 7. Germline values: CDR1 SGHRS, CDR2 YFSETQ. The CDR3 runs to 14 residues. CDR3 bases: TGCGCCAGCAGCCCCGACAGGGGGAGAGATGGCTACACCTTC. Encoded protein: CASSPDRGRDGYTF. The entire variable domain, with the rest obtained from reference TRBV5-1 and TRBJ1-2, is as follows: KAGVTQTPRYLIKTRGQQVTLSCSPISGHRSVSWYQQTPGQGLQFLFEYFSETQRNKGNFPGRFSGRQFSNSRSEMNVSTLELGDSALYLCASSPDRGRDGYTFGSGTRLTVV.

This clone is classed as medium-sized. The chain has TRBV18 and TRBJ2-7; D ambiguous. Looked up from germline, CDR1 is KGHSH and CDR2 is LQKENI. This CDR3 is 13 amino acids long. V was cut by 3 bases and J by 3 bases, with 9 bases left in between. The CDR3 is CASSPRLSYEQYF. The CDR3 bases are TGTGCCAGCTCACCGAGACTGAGCTACGAGCAGTACTTC.

V usage is TRBV7-2 and J usage is TRBJ2-7, with 7 bases aligning to TRBD1. Germline CDR1 reads SGHTA; CDR2 reads FQGNSA. The length of the CDR3 is 15 residues. V dropped 2 bases and J dropped 3; count of bases not matched to a gene: 7. This CDR3 reads CASSLTRGLRYEQYF. The CDR3, as DNA: TGTGCCAGCAGCTTAACGAGGGGGCTACGCTACGAGCAGTACTTC.

On this clone: A far more abundant clone sits one base away, making this likely a read error. The CDR3 is CAISGPDRDTQYF. The CDR3 DNA is TGTGCCATCAGTGGACCAGATAGAGATACGCAGTATTTT. The J gene is TRBJ2-3, the V gene TRBV10-3, with D uncertain. Trimming shortened V by 4 bases and J by 5 bases, and 10 bases separated the two germline ends. The CDR3 length is 13 residues. CDR1 is ENHRY and CDR2 is SYGVKD in the germline V gene.

The rearrangement uses TRBV4-1 and TRBJ2-5; the D is unclear. The CDR3 totals 15 residues. Germline CDR1 and CDR2: MGHRA and YSYEKL. V was cut by 0 bases and J by 3 bases, with 11 bases left in between. The CDR3 DNA sequence: TGCGCCAGCAGCCAAGATTGGCGGAAAAAAGAGACCCAGTACTTC. Translation gives CASSQDWRKKETQYF.